The 7 T cell receptor beta chains presented below share a single source sample, sequenced in a study of T cell changes during pregnancy in multiple sclerosis. Repertoires were generated with immunoSEQ multiplex PCR, while TCRdb's copy carries only in-frame clones and drops some. The table lists tens of thousands of clones, 91% of them singletons. Sequenced here: peripheral blood, sampled in the third trimester of pregnancy. All receptors come from a female donor in good health, enrolled as a control in a pregnancy study.

CDR3 in DNA: TGTGCCTGGAGCGGGGTCTACGAGCAGTACTTC. Translation gives CAWSGVYEQYF. The rearrangement uses TRBV30 and TRBJ2-7; TRBD2 might be the D (5 bases). This CDR3 has 11 amino acids. Germline V gene data show CDR1 as GTSNPN and CDR2 as SVGIG (reference sequence). Trimming shortened V by 3 bases and J by 3 bases, and 6 bases separated the two germline ends.

The chain employs TRBV18 and TRBJ2-3, with TRBD1 identical over 9 bases. Trimming cost V 3 bases and J 0 bases; bases outside gene matches: 4. This CDR3 has 16 residues. Germline values: CDR1 KGHSH, CDR2 LQKENI. The CDR3 region is CASSPPGQGSTDTQYF. CDR3 nucleotide sequence: TGTGCCAGCTCACCTCCGGGACAGGGCAGCACAGATACGCAGTATTTT. Full variable domain (remainder filled in from reference TRBV18 and TRBJ2-3): NAGVMQNPRHLVRRRGQEARLRCSPMKGHSHVYWYRQLPEEGLKFMVYLQKENIIDESGMPKERFSAEFPKEGPSILRIQQVVRGDSAAYFCASSPPGQGSTDTQYFGPGTRLTVL.

This clone turned up a few times. The V call is TRBV7-6, the J call TRBJ1-2; D is possibly TRBD1 (5 bases). This CDR3 region has 16 residues. CDR1 is SGHVS and CDR2 is FNYEAQ in the germline V gene. The V end lost 1 base, the J end lost 5 bases, and 17 bases lay between the germline ends. The DNA of the CDR3 is TGTGCCAGCAGCTTAGAAGCAGGGATTTCGCGATATGGCTACACCTTC. Residues: CASSLEAGISRYGYTF.

The V and J genes are TRBV23-1 and TRBJ1-5; TRBD1 is a possible D gene (6 bases). TRBV23-1 is an open reading frame whose function is uncertain. The CDR3 contains 16 residues. Trimming took off 11 bases at V and 0 bases at J, with 20 bases between the two ends. The CDR3 bases are TGCGCCCTTTATACCGGGACACTATATAGCAATCAGCCCCAGCATTTT. This sequence encodes CALYTGTLYSNQPQHF.

V gene TRBV5-1 combines with J gene TRBJ2-7, with TRBD1 matching 7 bases. CDR1 and CDR2 from the germline V gene are SGHRS and YFSETQ. The length of the CDR3 is 14 residues. The V gene end was trimmed by 2 bases and the J gene end by 1 base; junction bases not matched to a gene: 3. This chain's CDR3 is CASSLTTGSYEQYF. The CDR3 DNA follows: TGCGCCAGCAGCTTAACGACAGGGTCCTACGAGCAGTACTTC. The full variable domain, with the rest looked up from reference TRBV5-1 and TRBJ2-7, is KAGVTQTPRYLIKTRGQQVTLSCSPISGHRSVSWYQQTPGQGLQFLFEYFSETQRNKGNFPGRFSGRQFSNSRSEMNVSTLELGDSALYLCASSLTTGSYEQYFGPGTRLTVT.

A few counts support this clone. The chain uses TRBV2 and TRBJ1-1; 7 bases are a match to TRBD1. CDR3 size: 15 residues. V was clipped by 1 base and J by 2 bases; unmatched bases: 4. Looked up from germline, CDR1 is SNHLY and CDR2 is FYNNEI. The CDR3 sequence: CASSEEQGTNTEAFF. The CDR3 DNA sequence: TGTGCCAGCAGTGAAGAACAGGGGACTAACACTGAAGCTTTCTTT. Drawing the rest from reference TRBV2 and TRBJ1-1, the complete variable domain is EPEVTQTPSHQVTQMGQEVILRCVPISNHLYFYWYRQILGQKVEFLVSFYNNEISEKSEIFDDQFSVERPDGSNFTLKIRSTKLEDSAMYFCASSEEQGTNTEAFFGQGTRLTVV.

The rearrangement joins TRBV6-1 to TRBJ1-1; D not certain. Germline loops: CDR1 MNHNS, CDR2 SASEGT. Trimming left V 7 bases short and J 1 base short, with 13 bases between. CDR3 size: 14 residues. CDR3 protein: CASTMTEGNTEAFF. The CDR3 region has the DNA TGTGCCAGCACCATGACGGAGGGGAACACTGAAGCTTTCTTT.